This T cell receptor (beta chain) was documented in a study of cytomegalovirus exposure and HLA in healthy donors. There are 14 residues in the CDR3. With 5 bases removed from V and 0 bases from J, the gap between germline ends came to 8 bases. From germline, CDR1 is SEHNR and CDR2 FQNEAQ (reference sequence). Primers included in the PCR were 60 Vbeta and 13 Jbeta primers. Assay: immunoSEQ multiplex PCR; the TCRdb copy retains only in-frame clones and omits some. The table has about 90,000 clones, over 60% seen once. A single count supports this clone. Its specificity is unknown. General study findings and limits: The authors listed 164 TCR beta chains as cytomegalovirus-associated.

While unrecorded immune exposures were likely, the donors were nominally healthy when sampled. The sequenced material came from PBMCs. This sequence was found in a woman in her forties or fifties in good health and CMV-seropositive. The chain uses TRBV7-9 and TRBJ1-3; tentatively, D is TRBD1 (5 bases). The CDR3 region has the DNA TGTGCCAGCAGCCCGGACACCTCTGGAAACACCATATATTTT. This sequence encodes CASSPDTSGNTIYF.